This T cell receptor (beta chain) emerged from a study of T cell responses to AZD1222 COVID-19 vaccine (dated by TCRdb to the early 2020s). Background on the whole study: TCR sequencing covered approximately 230 trial participants: around 210 given two doses of AZD1222 and 26 given two doses of MenACWY control vaccine. Trial participants were enrolled by age into 18-55, 56-69 and 70-plus year subgroups, with roughly 160, 29 and 62 TCR-sequenced participants respectively. The full study reports these points: The vaccine-associated CD4 TCRs covered the entire spike protein, and the dominant responses fell in regions 160-218 and 743-854. A significant rise in spike-specific TCR breadth and depth was observed after two AZD1222 doses relative to day 0 and relative to MenACWY recipients. Conclusions about previously exposed vaccinees are limited because only six or seven AZD1222 recipients were SARS-CoV-2 seropositive at baseline. Because no samples from the day 14 peak response were available, repertoires could be characterized only after the peak T cell response. Most participants were white British and females outnumbered males, and the authors suggested that clonal diversity may have been underestimated. In the small 56-69-year group, the increase in depth fell short of significance, most likely because of low power. Reportedly, close to half of the unique spike-specific TCRs recognized epitopes lying outside the regions that are mutated in the B.1.351 and B.1.1.7 variants.

The CDR3 regions of human TCRbeta chains were subjected to immunosequencing. The original methods were these. TCRs in the repertoires were matched against a reference library of SARS-CoV-2-specific TCRs that had been generated with the MIRA antigen-specificity platform. Breadth meant the fraction of unique TCRs that were SARS-CoV-2-associated, whereas depth meant the fraction of total T cells that were SARS-CoV-2-associated. Using the MIRA data, each spike-specific TCR was mapped to the spike region that the TCR reacts to and placed in a CD4 or CD8 class. Log10-transformed breadth and depth values were compared by one-way ANOVA with Sidak's multiple comparisons tests. The source is immuneACCESS, and TCRdb retained only in-frame sequences with V and J called. Part of the clones is not carried over; for the studies checked, unresolved V genes explain less than half of this, and the remainder is unexplained. The D gene and trimming were derived from the DNA, and the V and J assignments and clone size from that table. The table for this sample lists around 200,000 clones; roughly 94% of them were counted only once. Roughly 1.7% of the sample lies in the top ten.

The germline V gene provides CDR1 MNHEY and CDR2 SVGAGI. V is reduced by 2 bases and J by 7 bases, leaving a spacing of 14 bases between them. Reading from cysteine to phenylalanine, the CDR3 counts 15 amino acids. Only the CDR3 DNA is retained, 45 bases long and in frame from the first base. Reading the label with the study, this specimen's time point is: about 28 days (+/-7) after the second vaccine dose. AZD1222 recipients given second doses at about 4 weeks or at about 12 weeks were pooled, since spike-specific TCR depth and breadth were not found to differ between the two schedules. Vaccinee samples came from UK trials COV001 and COV002, including a single-blind randomized controlled phase 2/3 trial of AZD1222 (ChAdOx1 nCoV-19) in healthy adults. Trial participant PBMC samples were collected at day 0 and day 28 after the second dose for TCRbeta chain sequencing. On this clone itself: What this receptor recognizes is not known. Per-base qualities were not stored, and no clone one base away is much larger.

The sample in question was peripheral blood, obtained 28 days after the second AZD1222 dose. The TCR originated in an adult who received the AZD1222 COVID-19 vaccine. The chain is made from TRBV6-5 and TRBJ1-4, with no D gene named confidently. This receptor carries the CDR3 CASSYRSPSSEKLFF. The DNA is TGTGCCAGCAGTTACCGCAGCCCTTCGAGTGAAAAACTGTTTTTT.